What follows is one T cell receptor beta chain and its context. The antigen remains undetermined. The germline gives CDR1 DFQATT, CDR2 SNEGSKA (reference sequence). Deletions cut 4 bases from V and 7 bases from J, with 19 bases between. CDR3 length: 15 residues. This record belongs to a study of T cell repertoires in cytomegalovirus infection. Background on the study: Signatures in public TCR beta sequences pointed to both CMV infection and matching HLA type. Study-wide results and limits: The ex vivo response was dominated by HLA-C-restricted CMV-specific TCR beta clonotypes. The cumulative frequency of public TCR beta families distinguished individuals who carried CMV together with the relevant HLA.

TCRdb analysed the reads with MiXCR anew, one entry per CDR3 protein. The sample lists 600,000 to 800,000 distinct CDR3 sequences; about 24% were seen once. This receptor was taken from a human donor in good health (CMV status not recorded). Some clones in this sample may be carry-over from other donors' samples. The sample taken for sequencing was CD8+ T cells from PBMCs. This chain uses TRBV20-1 with TRBJ1-4; D possibly corresponds to TRBD1 (5 bases). CDR3 bases: TGCAGTGCTACCGGTGGAGCGGGCCAGGGTGAAAAACTGTTTTTT. It specifies CSATGGAGQGEKLFF.